The following is a T cell receptor (beta chain) sequence with its context. Trimming took 0 bases from V and 1 from J; bases not matched to a gene: 6. The CDR3 sequence is 18 residues long. CDR1 and CDR2 (germline): MGHRA, YSYEKL. This sample is part of a study of blood T cell repertoires in COVID-19. Study as a whole: Sources were T cells, B-cell-depleted T cells, or PBMCs; the material itself was cDNA or gDNA.

Authors' data handling: Reference gene primer amplification gave estimated nucleated cell counts. Only in-frame clones appear in the TCRdb table, and some are missing; sequencing was by immunoSEQ multiplex PCR. The D gene and trimming were derived from the DNA, and the V and J assignments and clone size from that table. The sample yields roughly 140,000 clones, around 81% seen once. This clonotype was obtained from a human donor in a cohort sampled during active COVID-19. The chain couples TRBV4-1 to TRBJ2-3, with 11 bases matching TRBD2. What was sequenced was peripheral blood. In nucleotides, the CDR3 is TGCGCCAGCAGCCAAGAGAGGGGACTAGCGGTGCGCACAGATACGCAGTATTTT. Encoded protein: CASSQERGLAVRTDTQYF.